This T cell receptor (beta chain) was identified during a study of cytomegalovirus exposure and HLA in healthy donors. Study-level points and caveats: Researchers reported in a later analysis that a missense DCLRE1C variant was tied to TCR beta V- and J-gene trimming.

Germline CDR1 reads MGHDK; CDR2 reads SYGVNS. The germline V and J ends were trimmed by 1 base and 0 bases, with 10 bases remaining between them. This CDR3 has 17 amino acids. In regard to this clone: Its matching antigen is unknown.

The PCR had 60 Vbeta and 13 Jbeta primers. Only in-frame clones appear in the TCRdb table, and some are missing; sequencing was by immunoSEQ multiplex PCR. This sample yields around 82,000 clones, of which around 78% are seen a single time; approximately 6% belongs to the top ten. This receptor was taken from a male donor in good health and CMV-seropositive. The material sequenced was PBMCs. The chain combines TRBV25-1 with TRBJ2-6; tentatively, D is TRBD1 (6 bases). The CDR3 DNA is TGTGCCAGCAGTGAATCCCCGGACAGCTCTGGGGCCAACGTCCTGACTTTC. Translation: CASSESPDSSGANVLTF.